The rows below give T cell receptor beta chains drawn from one sample of a study of CD8+CD57+ T cells in acquired aplastic anemia. TCRdb reanalysed the reads using MiXCR and keeps one entry per CDR3 protein. The table lists 50,000 to 65,000 distinct CDR3 sequences, about 50% of them singletons, with around 2.3% in the top ten. Sequencing was performed on sorted CD4+, CD8+, or CD8+CD57+ T cells (not recorded which) from PBMCs. The origin of the receptors is a human donor in good health, serving as a control. Both conserved end residues are part of each CDR3. Each record gives: CDR3 length, clone size, V gene, J gene, D gene, CDR3 DNA, CDR3 protein. A D gene is named only where the DNA matches it firmly. The size of a clone is reported for some rows only, either as once, few or many, or as a class for expanded clones.

cdr3_length: 13; clone_size: many; v_call: TRBV27; j_call: TRBJ1-1; d_call: NA; cdr3_nt: TGTGCCACCCGGGGGGGGCTTTACACTGAAGCTTTCTTT; cdr3_aa: CATRGGLYTEAFF
cdr3_length: 16; clone_size: many; v_call: TRBV4-1; j_call: TRBJ2-2; d_call: TRBD2; cdr3_nt: TGCGCCAGCAGCCCACTAGCGACCGCGAACACCGGGGAGCTGTTTTTT; cdr3_aa: CASSPLATANTGELFF
cdr3_length: 13; clone_size: NA; v_call: TRBV10-3; j_call: TRBJ1-2; d_call: NA; cdr3_nt: TGTGCCATCATTTCTCAGTTGGGGTATGGCTACACCTTC; cdr3_aa: CAIISQLGYGYTF
cdr3_length: 15; clone_size: few; v_call: TRBV12-3/TRBV12-4; j_call: TRBJ1-5; d_call: TRBD1; cdr3_nt: TGTGCCAGCAGTTTAAGGAGGGGGCAACGTCAGCCCCAGCATTTT; cdr3_aa: CASSLRRGQRQPQHF
cdr3_length: 14; clone_size: few; v_call: TRBV19; j_call: TRBJ1-1; d_call: NA; cdr3_nt: TGTGCCAGTTCCCGGGTCCTTCTGAACACTGAAGCTTTCTTT; cdr3_aa: CASSRVLLNTEAFF
cdr3_length: 16; clone_size: NA; v_call: TRBV24-1; j_call: TRBJ2-2; d_call: TRBD2; cdr3_nt: TGTGCCACCAGTGATGCGGCGGGAGATCACACCGGGGAGCTGTTTTTT; cdr3_aa: CATSDAAGDHTGELFF
cdr3_length: 13; clone_size: NA; v_call: TRBV7-9; j_call: TRBJ1-5; d_call: NA; cdr3_nt: TGTGCCAGCAGCTTAACAGGCAATCAGCCCCAGCACTTT; cdr3_aa: CASSLTGNQPQHF
cdr3_length: 12; clone_size: many; v_call: TRBV11-3; j_call: TRBJ2-1; d_call: NA; cdr3_nt: TGTGCCAGCAGCTTAGATCGGACAGAGCAGTTCTTC; cdr3_aa: CASSLDRTEQFF
cdr3_length: 16; clone_size: few; v_call: TRBV20-1; j_call: TRBJ1-5; d_call: TRBD1; cdr3_nt: TGCAGTGCTAGAGGAGGGGGCGGGTATAGCAATCAGCCCCAGCATTTT; cdr3_aa: CSARGGGGYSNQPQHF
cdr3_length: 15; clone_size: NA; v_call: TRBV10-3; j_call: TRBJ2-6; d_call: TRBD2; cdr3_nt: TGTGCCACGTATAGCGGGGGGTCTGGGGCCAACGTCCTGACTTTC; cdr3_aa: CATYSGGSGANVLTF
cdr3_length: 14; clone_size: NA; v_call: TRBV2; j_call: TRBJ1-6; d_call: NA; cdr3_nt: TGTGCCAGCAGCCCCGCAGCCGTAAATTCACCCCTCCACTTT; cdr3_aa: CASSPAAVNSPLHF
cdr3_length: 16; clone_size: many; v_call: TRBV27; j_call: TRBJ2-7; d_call: NA; cdr3_nt: TGTGCCAGCATCTCTAGGGAGGAGTTCAGGACCTACGAGCAGTACTTC; cdr3_aa: CASISREEFRTYEQYF
cdr3_length: 13; clone_size: NA; v_call: TRBV12-3/TRBV12-4; j_call: TRBJ1-2; d_call: NA; cdr3_nt: TGTGCCAGCAGTTTGTCTCTCGGGGGTGGCTACACCTTC; cdr3_aa: CASSLSLGGGYTF
cdr3_length: 15; clone_size: many; v_call: TRBV11-2; j_call: TRBJ2-3; d_call: NA; cdr3_nt: TGTGCCAGCAGCTCCATACAGGGAAGGGGAGATACGCAGTATTTT; cdr3_aa: CASSSIQGRGDTQYF
cdr3_length: 14; clone_size: few; v_call: TRBV25-1; j_call: TRBJ1-1; d_call: NA; cdr3_nt: TGTGCCAGCAGCGACCTTACAGTAAACACTGAAGCTTTCTTT; cdr3_aa: CASSDLTVNTEAFF
cdr3_length: 11; clone_size: NA; v_call: TRBV7-9; j_call: TRBJ2-5; d_call: NA; cdr3_nt: TGTGCCAGCAGCCCAGGAGGGTCCCAGTACTTC; cdr3_aa: CASSPGGSQYF
cdr3_length: 16; clone_size: NA; v_call: TRBV20-1; j_call: TRBJ2-7; d_call: TRBD1; cdr3_nt: TGCAGTGCTGGATTTAAATCCGGGACAGCAACATACGAGCAGTACTTC; cdr3_aa: CSAGFKSGTATYEQYF
cdr3_length: 12; clone_size: NA; v_call: TRBV7-6; j_call: TRBJ2-7; d_call: NA; cdr3_nt: TGTGCCAGCAGCCCGCTGGGACACGAGCAGTACTTC; cdr3_aa: CASSPLGHEQYF
cdr3_length: 18; clone_size: many; v_call: TRBV7-2; j_call: TRBJ2-5; d_call: TRBD1; cdr3_nt: TGTGCCAGCAGCCGATGGACCACAGGGGTGGGGGTTCGGGAGACCCAGTACTTC; cdr3_aa: CASSRWTTGVGVRETQYF
cdr3_length: 16; clone_size: NA; v_call: TRBV5-1; j_call: TRBJ2-3; d_call: NA; cdr3_nt: TGCGCCAGCAGCTTGGGCGGACGCCTAAGCACAGATACGCAGTATTTT; cdr3_aa: CASSLGGRLSTDTQYF
cdr3_length: 14; clone_size: NA; v_call: TRBV12-3/TRBV12-4; j_call: TRBJ2-7; d_call: NA; cdr3_nt: TGTGCCAGCAGTTTAAAGCAGGGTGCCTACGAGCAGTACTTC; cdr3_aa: CASSLKQGAYEQYF
cdr3_length: 15; clone_size: NA; v_call: TRBV25-1; j_call: TRBJ1-4; d_call: NA; cdr3_nt: TGTGCCAGCAGTGACGGAGGAGTAACTAATGAAAAACTGTTTTTT; cdr3_aa: CASSDGGVTNEKLFF
cdr3_length: 15; clone_size: NA; v_call: TRBV18; j_call: TRBJ2-2; d_call: NA; cdr3_nt: TGTGCCAGCTTCCCGGACACCACGAACACCGGGGAGCTGTTTTTT; cdr3_aa: CASFPDTTNTGELFF
cdr3_length: 13; clone_size: many; v_call: TRBV6-1; j_call: TRBJ1-6; d_call: NA; cdr3_nt: TGTGCCAGCAGTAAGACAGGTAGCTCACCCCTCCACTTT; cdr3_aa: CASSKTGSSPLHF
cdr3_length: 13; clone_size: NA; v_call: TRBV20-1; j_call: TRBJ2-5; d_call: NA; cdr3_nt: TGCAGTGCTGTTGGCGGGACACGAGAGACCCAGTACTTC; cdr3_aa: CSAVGGTRETQYF
cdr3_length: 17; clone_size: NA; v_call: TRBV19; j_call: TRBJ1-6; d_call: NA; cdr3_nt: TGTGCCAGTAGTTCACATCAGACAGGCTCCTATAATCCACCCCTCCACTTT; cdr3_aa: CASSSHQTGSYNPPLHF
cdr3_length: 15; clone_size: NA; v_call: TRBV12-3/TRBV12-4; j_call: TRBJ2-7; d_call: TRBD2; cdr3_nt: TGTGCCAGCAGTTTTAGGACTAGATGGACCCACGAGCAGTACTTC; cdr3_aa: CASSFRTRWTHEQYF
cdr3_length: 15; clone_size: NA; v_call: TRBV19; j_call: TRBJ1-5; d_call: NA; cdr3_nt: TGTGCCAGTAGTTTAAATTACAGGGGCAATCAGCCCCAGCATTTT; cdr3_aa: CASSLNYRGNQPQHF
cdr3_length: 15; clone_size: NA; v_call: TRBV2; j_call: TRBJ1-5; d_call: NA; cdr3_nt: TGTGCCAGCAGTGCCCTAACAGGGTTGGGTCAGCCCCAGCATTTT; cdr3_aa: CASSALTGLGQPQHF
cdr3_length: 12; clone_size: medium-sized; v_call: TRBV20-1; j_call: TRBJ2-7; d_call: TRBD1; cdr3_nt: TGCAGTGCTAGCGGACAGGCCTACGAGCAGTACTTC; cdr3_aa: CSASGQAYEQYF
cdr3_length: 13; clone_size: NA; v_call: TRBV2; j_call: TRBJ1-1; d_call: TRBD1; cdr3_nt: TGTGCCAGCGCCGCAGGGGGCGACACTGAAGCTTTCTTT; cdr3_aa: CASAAGGDTEAFF
cdr3_length: 16; clone_size: NA; v_call: TRBV10-3; j_call: TRBJ1-6; d_call: TRBD1; cdr3_nt: TGTGCCATCAGTGAGTCACAGACAGGGGGCGCTTCACCCCTCCACTTT; cdr3_aa: CAISESQTGGASPLHF
cdr3_length: 10; clone_size: NA; v_call: TRBV29-1; j_call: TRBJ1-4; d_call: NA; cdr3_nt: NA; cdr3_aa: CSGAGGNCFF
cdr3_length: 14; clone_size: NA; v_call: TRBV10-3; j_call: TRBJ2-7; d_call: NA; cdr3_nt: TGTGCCAGCCGAGCCGTGACATCAGGCTACGAGCAGTACTTC; cdr3_aa: CASRAVTSGYEQYF
cdr3_length: 16; clone_size: NA; v_call: TRBV19; j_call: TRBJ2-3; d_call: TRBD1; cdr3_nt: TGTGCCAGTAGTAAGAGGGGACAGTCTAGCACAGATACGCAGTATTTT; cdr3_aa: CASSKRGQSSTDTQYF
cdr3_length: 15; clone_size: NA; v_call: TRBV5-1; j_call: TRBJ1-6; d_call: NA; cdr3_nt: TGCGCCAGCAGCTTGGCCCGGGACGCTAATTCACCCCTCCACTTT; cdr3_aa: CASSLARDANSPLHF
cdr3_length: 13; clone_size: NA; v_call: TRBV20-1; j_call: TRBJ1-1; d_call: NA; cdr3_nt: TGCAGTGGTAGGGGCTCCCTGGTAACTGAAGCTTTCTTT; cdr3_aa: CSGRGSLVTEAFF
cdr3_length: 14; clone_size: few; v_call: TRBV11-3; j_call: TRBJ1-1; d_call: NA; cdr3_nt: TGTGCCAGCAGCTGGGGAAGTTTTAACACTGAAGCTTTCTTT; cdr3_aa: CASSWGSFNTEAFF
cdr3_length: 15; clone_size: many; v_call: TRBV7-9; j_call: TRBJ2-5; d_call: NA; cdr3_nt: TGTGCCAGCAGCTCCCAACACAGTACCCAAGAGACCCAGTACTTC; cdr3_aa: CASSSQHSTQETQYF
cdr3_length: 12; clone_size: NA; v_call: TRBV19; j_call: TRBJ1-5; d_call: NA; cdr3_nt: TGTGCCAGTAACAGAAACAATCAGCCCCAGCATTTT; cdr3_aa: CASNRNNQPQHF
cdr3_length: 15; clone_size: NA; v_call: TRBV10-3; j_call: TRBJ2-7; d_call: TRBD2; cdr3_nt: TGTGCCACCGGGACTAGCGGACTCCCCGGGCGGGGGCAGTACTTC; cdr3_aa: CATGTSGLPGRGQYF
cdr3_length: 17; clone_size: once; v_call: TRBV7-8; j_call: TRBJ2-5; d_call: TRBD2; cdr3_nt: TGTGCCAGCAGCTGGGGGACTAGCGGGAGGGCCGGGGAGACCCAGTACTTC; cdr3_aa: CASSWGTSGRAGETQYF
cdr3_length: 14; clone_size: NA; v_call: TRBV25-1; j_call: TRBJ2-5; d_call: NA; cdr3_nt: TGTGCCAGCAGTGGTGGCGTGAGATGGGAGACCCAGTACTTC; cdr3_aa: CASSGGVRWETQYF
cdr3_length: 17; clone_size: NA; v_call: TRBV20-1; j_call: TRBJ2-5; d_call: NA; cdr3_nt: TGCAGTGCTAGAGATCTTTGGGGGCGGTCGCACCAAGAGACCCAGTACTTC; cdr3_aa: CSARDLWGRSHQETQYF
cdr3_length: 13; clone_size: NA; v_call: TRBV7-2; j_call: TRBJ1-2; d_call: TRBD1; cdr3_nt: TGTGCCAGCAGGGGACAGGGAGCCTATGGCTACACCTTC; cdr3_aa: CASRGQGAYGYTF
cdr3_length: 15; clone_size: many; v_call: TRBV18; j_call: TRBJ2-7; d_call: NA; cdr3_nt: TGTGCCAGCTCCACTAGGGACCGCGATTTAGTCGAGCAGTACTTC; cdr3_aa: CASSTRDRDLVEQYF
cdr3_length: 15; clone_size: NA; v_call: TRBV7-7; j_call: TRBJ2-7; d_call: TRBD1; cdr3_nt: TGTGCTAGCAGCTTAGACCTGACAGGGAGCTACGAGCAGTACTTC; cdr3_aa: CASSLDLTGSYEQYF
cdr3_length: 15; clone_size: NA; v_call: TRBV24-1; j_call: TRBJ2-1; d_call: TRBD2; cdr3_nt: TGTGCCACCAGTGGGACTAGCGGGACCAACAATGAGCAGTTCTTC; cdr3_aa: CATSGTSGTNNEQFF
cdr3_length: 14; clone_size: NA; v_call: TRBV7-2; j_call: TRBJ1-2; d_call: NA; cdr3_nt: TGTGCCAGCAGCTTAGGAGGGGTCTCATATGGCTACACCTTC; cdr3_aa: CASSLGGVSYGYTF
cdr3_length: 11; clone_size: many; v_call: TRBV3-1; j_call: TRBJ2-1; d_call: NA; cdr3_nt: TGTGCCAGCAGCCGAGGACAGATGCAGTTCTTC; cdr3_aa: CASSRGQMQFF
cdr3_length: 13; clone_size: many; v_call: TRBV6-1; j_call: TRBJ1-2; d_call: NA; cdr3_nt: TGTGCCAGCGCGCGGGCAGCCGGGGGTGGCTACACCTTC; cdr3_aa: CASARAAGGGYTF
cdr3_length: 18; clone_size: many; v_call: TRBV5-6; j_call: TRBJ2-2; d_call: TRBD2; cdr3_nt: TGTGCCAGCAGCTTGGGTGTCCTAGCGGGACTGAACACCGGGGAGCTGTTTTTT; cdr3_aa: CASSLGVLAGLNTGELFF